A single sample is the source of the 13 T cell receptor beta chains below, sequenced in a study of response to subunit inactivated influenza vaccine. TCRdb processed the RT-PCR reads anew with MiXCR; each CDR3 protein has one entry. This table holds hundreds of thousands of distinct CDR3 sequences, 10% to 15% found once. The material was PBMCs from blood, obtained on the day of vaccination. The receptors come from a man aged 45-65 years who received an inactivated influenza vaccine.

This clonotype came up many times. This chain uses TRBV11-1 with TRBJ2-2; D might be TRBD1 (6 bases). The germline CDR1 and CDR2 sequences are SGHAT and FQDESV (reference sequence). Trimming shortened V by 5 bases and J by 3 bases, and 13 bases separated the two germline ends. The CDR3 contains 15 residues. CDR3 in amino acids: CASSDPNRDTGELFF. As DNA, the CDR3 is TGTGCCAGCAGCGACCCAAACAGGGACACCGGGGAGCTGTTTTTT.

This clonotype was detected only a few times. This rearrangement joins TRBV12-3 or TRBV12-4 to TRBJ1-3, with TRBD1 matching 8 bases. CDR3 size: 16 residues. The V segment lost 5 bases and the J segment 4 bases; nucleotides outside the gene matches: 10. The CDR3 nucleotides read TGTGCCAGCAGTGGCGGACAGGGACTGAGCGGAAACACCATATATTTT. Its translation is CASSGGQGLSGNTIYF.

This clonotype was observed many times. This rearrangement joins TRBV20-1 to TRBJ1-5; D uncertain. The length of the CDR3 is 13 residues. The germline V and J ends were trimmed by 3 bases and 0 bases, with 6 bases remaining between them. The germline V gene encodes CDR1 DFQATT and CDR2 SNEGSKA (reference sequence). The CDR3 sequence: CSARGHSNQPQHF. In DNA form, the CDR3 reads TGCAGTGCTAGGGGTCATAGCAATCAGCCCCAGCATTTT.

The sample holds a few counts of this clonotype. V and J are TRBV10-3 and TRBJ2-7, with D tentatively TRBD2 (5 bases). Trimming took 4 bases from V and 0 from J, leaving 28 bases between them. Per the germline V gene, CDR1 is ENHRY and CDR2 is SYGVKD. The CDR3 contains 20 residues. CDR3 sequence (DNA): TGTGCCATCAGTGTGCCCAGAGTCCAACGCCAGATTGGGAGCTCCTACGAGCAGTACTTC. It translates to CAISVPRVQRQIGSSYEQYF.

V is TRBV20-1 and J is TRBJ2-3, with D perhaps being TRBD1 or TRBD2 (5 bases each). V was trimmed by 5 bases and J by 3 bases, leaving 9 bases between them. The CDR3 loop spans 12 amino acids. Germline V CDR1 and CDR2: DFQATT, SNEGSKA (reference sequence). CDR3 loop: CSAEGRTDTQYF. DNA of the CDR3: TGCAGTGCTGAGGGGAGAACAGATACGCAGTATTTT.

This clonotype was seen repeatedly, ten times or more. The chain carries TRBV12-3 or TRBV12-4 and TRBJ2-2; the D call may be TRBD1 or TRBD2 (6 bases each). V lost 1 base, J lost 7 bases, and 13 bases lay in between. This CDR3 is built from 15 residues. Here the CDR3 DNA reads TGTGCCAGCAGTTTAGTCGGGGGCGTCGGCGGGGAGCTGTTTTTT. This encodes CASSLVGGVGGELFF.

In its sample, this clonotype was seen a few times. This chain's CDR3 is CASKAPDYEQYF. CDR3 DNA: TGTGCCAGCAAGGCTCCCGACTACGAGCAGTACTTC. The V call is TRBV6-1, the J call TRBJ2-7; D is uncertain. CDR3 length equals 12 residues. Trimming cost V 7 bases and J 3 bases, with 10 bases left between them. Germline V gene sequence: CDR1 MNHNS, CDR2 SASEGT.

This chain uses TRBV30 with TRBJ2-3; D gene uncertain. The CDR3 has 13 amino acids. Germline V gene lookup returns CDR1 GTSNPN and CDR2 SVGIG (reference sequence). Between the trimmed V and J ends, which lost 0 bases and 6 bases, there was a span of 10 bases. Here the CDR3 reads CAWSVLPGDTQYF. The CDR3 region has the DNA TGTGCCTGGAGTGTACTCCCCGGGGATACGCAGTATTTT.

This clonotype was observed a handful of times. CDR3 sequence (DNA): TGTGCCAGCAGTGAATGGGGGGTGGGGGTAGGAGATAATTCACCCCTCCACTTT. This encodes CASSEWGVGVGDNSPLHF. The chain recombines TRBV25-1 with TRBJ1-6; D is perhaps TRBD1 (5 bases). This CDR3 region has 18 residues. V lost 1 base and J lost 5, with 18 bases in between. Germline V gene lookup returns CDR1 MGHDK and CDR2 SYGVNS.

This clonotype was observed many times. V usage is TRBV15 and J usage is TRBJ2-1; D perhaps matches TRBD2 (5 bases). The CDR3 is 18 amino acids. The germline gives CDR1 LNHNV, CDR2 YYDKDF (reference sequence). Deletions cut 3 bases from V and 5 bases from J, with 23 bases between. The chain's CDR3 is CATSRNIDRGSPHNEQFF. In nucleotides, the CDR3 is TGTGCCACCAGCAGGAACATTGACCGGGGTAGCCCTCACAATGAGCAGTTCTTC. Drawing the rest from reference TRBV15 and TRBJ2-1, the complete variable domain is DAMVIQNPRYQVTQFGKPVTLSCSQTLNHNVMYWYQQKSSQAPKLLFHYYDKDFNNEADTPDNFQSRRPNTSFCFLDIRSPGLGDTAMYLCATSRNIDRGSPHNEQFFGPGTRLTVL.

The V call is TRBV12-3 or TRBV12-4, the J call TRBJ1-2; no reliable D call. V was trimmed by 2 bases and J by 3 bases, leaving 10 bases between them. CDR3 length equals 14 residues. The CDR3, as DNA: TGTGCCAGCAGTTTACCCGGGAGATACTATGGCTACACCTTC. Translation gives CASSLPGRYYGYTF.

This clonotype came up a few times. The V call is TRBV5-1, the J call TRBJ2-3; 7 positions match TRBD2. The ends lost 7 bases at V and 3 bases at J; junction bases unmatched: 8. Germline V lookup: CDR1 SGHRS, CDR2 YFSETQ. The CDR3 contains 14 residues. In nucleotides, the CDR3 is TGCGCCAGCGCAGACGGCGGGAGTACAGATACGCAGTATTTT. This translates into CASADGGSTDTQYF.

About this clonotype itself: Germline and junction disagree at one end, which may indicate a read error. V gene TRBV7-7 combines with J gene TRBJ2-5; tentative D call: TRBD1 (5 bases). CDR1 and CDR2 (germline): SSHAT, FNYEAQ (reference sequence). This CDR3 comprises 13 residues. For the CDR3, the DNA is TGTGCTAGCAGCTTAAACAGGCGGGAGACCCAGTACTTC. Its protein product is CASSLNRRETQYF.